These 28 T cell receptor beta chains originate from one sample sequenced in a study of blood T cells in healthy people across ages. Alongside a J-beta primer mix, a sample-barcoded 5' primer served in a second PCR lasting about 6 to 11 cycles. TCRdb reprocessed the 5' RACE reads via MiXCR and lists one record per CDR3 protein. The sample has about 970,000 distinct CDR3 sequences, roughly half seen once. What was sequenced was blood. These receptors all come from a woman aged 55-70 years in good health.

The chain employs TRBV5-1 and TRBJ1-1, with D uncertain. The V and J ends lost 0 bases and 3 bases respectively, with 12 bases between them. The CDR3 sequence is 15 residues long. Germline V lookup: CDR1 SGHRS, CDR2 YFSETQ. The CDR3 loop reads CASSLAGQSYTEAFF. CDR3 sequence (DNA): TGCGCCAGCAGCTTGGCCGGGCAATCCTACACTGAAGCTTTCTTT.

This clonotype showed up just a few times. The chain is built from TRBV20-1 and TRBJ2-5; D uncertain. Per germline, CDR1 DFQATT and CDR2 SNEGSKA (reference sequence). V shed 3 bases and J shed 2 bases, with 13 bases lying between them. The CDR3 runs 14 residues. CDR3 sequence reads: CSASLGSAQETQYF. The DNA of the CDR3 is TGCAGTGCTAGTCTGGGGTCGGCACAAGAGACCCAGTACTTC.

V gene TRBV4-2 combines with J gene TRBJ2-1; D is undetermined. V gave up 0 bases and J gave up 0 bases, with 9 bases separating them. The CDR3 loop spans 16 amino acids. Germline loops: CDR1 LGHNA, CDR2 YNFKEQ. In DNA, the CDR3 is TGTGCCAGCAGCCAAGATGCGGCTACCTCCTACAATGAGCAGTTCTTC. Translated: CASSQDAATSYNEQFF.

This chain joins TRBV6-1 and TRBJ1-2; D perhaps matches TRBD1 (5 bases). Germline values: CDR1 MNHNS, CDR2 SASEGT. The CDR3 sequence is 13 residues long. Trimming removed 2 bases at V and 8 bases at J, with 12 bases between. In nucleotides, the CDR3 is TGTGCCAGCAGTGAACAGGGAATGCGAGGCTACACCTTC. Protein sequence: CASSEQGMRGYTF.

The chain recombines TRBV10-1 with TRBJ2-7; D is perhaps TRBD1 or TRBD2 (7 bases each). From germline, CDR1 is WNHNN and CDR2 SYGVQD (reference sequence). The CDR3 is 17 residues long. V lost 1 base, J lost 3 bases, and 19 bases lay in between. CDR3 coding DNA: TGCGCCAGCAGTGAGTACAGGGGCGCGGGAGTAGGCTACGAGCAGTACTTC. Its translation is CASSEYRGAGVGYEQYF.

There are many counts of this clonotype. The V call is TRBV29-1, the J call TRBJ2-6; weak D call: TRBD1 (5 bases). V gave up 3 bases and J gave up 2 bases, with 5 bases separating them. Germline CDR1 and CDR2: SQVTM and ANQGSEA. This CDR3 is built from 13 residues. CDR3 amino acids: CSVDRAGANVLTF. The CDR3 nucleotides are TGCAGCGTTGACAGGGCTGGGGCCAACGTCCTGACTTTC.

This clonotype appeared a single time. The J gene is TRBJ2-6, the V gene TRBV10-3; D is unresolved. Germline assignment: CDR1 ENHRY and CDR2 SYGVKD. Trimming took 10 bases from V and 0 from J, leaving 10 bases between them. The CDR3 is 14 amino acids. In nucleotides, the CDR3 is TGTGCCAATGGACCGGCCTCTGGGGCCAACGTCCTGACTTTC. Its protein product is CANGPASGANVLTF.

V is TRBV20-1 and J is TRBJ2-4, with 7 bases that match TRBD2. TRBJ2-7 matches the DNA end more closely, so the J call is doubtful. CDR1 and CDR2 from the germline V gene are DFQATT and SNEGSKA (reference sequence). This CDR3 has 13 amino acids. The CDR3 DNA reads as TGCAGTGCTGGGTCTCTAGCGGCTTACGAGCAGTACTTC. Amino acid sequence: CSAGSLAAYEQYF.

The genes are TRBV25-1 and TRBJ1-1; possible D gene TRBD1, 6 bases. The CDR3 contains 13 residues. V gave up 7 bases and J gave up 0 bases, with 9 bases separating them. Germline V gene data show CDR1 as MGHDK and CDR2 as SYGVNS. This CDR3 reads CASKDSMNTEAFF. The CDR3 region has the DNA TGTGCCAGCAAGGACAGCATGAACACTGAAGCTTTCTTT.

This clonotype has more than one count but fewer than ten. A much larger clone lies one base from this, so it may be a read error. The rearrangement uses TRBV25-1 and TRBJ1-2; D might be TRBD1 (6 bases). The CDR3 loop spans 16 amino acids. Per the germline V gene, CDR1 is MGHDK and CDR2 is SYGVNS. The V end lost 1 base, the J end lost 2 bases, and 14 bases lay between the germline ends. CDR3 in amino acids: CASSESAQGLNYGYTF. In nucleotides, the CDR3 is TGTGCCAGCAGTGAATCTGCACAGGGCCTAAACTATGGCTACACCTTC.

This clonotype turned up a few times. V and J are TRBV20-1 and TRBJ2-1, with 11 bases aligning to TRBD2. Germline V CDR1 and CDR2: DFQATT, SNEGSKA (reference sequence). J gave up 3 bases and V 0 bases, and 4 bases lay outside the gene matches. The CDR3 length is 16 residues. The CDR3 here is CSARDSGRVYYNEQFF. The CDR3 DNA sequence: TGCAGTGCTAGAGATAGCGGGAGGGTATACTACAATGAGCAGTTCTTC.

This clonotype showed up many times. CDR3: CASSVGQFSYEQYF. The CDR3 DNA reads as TGTGCCAGCAGCGTAGGACAGTTCTCCTACGAGCAGTACTTC. V and J are TRBV9 and TRBJ2-7, with a possible D match to TRBD1 (5 bases). Germline CDR1 and CDR2: SGDLS and YYNGEE. The CDR3 contains 14 residues. Trimming took off 0 bases at V and 0 bases at J, with 7 bases between the two ends.

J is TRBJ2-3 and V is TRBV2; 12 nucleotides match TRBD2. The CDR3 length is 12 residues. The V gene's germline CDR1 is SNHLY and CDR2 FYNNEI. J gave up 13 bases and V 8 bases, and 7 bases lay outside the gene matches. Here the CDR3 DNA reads TGTGCCAGCCGGCTAGCGGGAGGGAGGGAGTATTTT. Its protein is CASRLAGGREYF.

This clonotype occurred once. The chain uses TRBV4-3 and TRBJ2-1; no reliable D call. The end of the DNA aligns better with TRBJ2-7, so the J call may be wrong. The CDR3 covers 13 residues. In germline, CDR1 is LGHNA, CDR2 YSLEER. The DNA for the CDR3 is TGCGCCAGCAGCCAAGAGGGTTACAATGAGCAGTACTTC. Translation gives CASSQEGYNEQYF.

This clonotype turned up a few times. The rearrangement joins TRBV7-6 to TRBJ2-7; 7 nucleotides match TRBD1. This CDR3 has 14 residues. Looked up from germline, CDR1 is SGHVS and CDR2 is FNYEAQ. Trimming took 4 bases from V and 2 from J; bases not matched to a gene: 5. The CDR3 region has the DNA TGTGCCAGCAGCTACCGGGACAGAACCTACGAGCAGTACTTC. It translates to CASSYRDRTYEQYF.

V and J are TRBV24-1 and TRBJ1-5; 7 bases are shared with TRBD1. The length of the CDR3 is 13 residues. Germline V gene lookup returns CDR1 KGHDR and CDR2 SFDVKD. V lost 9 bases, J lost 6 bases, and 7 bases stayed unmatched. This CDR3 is CATQGERGQPQHF. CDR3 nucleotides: TGTGCCACCCAGGGGGAAAGGGGTCAGCCCCAGCATTTT.

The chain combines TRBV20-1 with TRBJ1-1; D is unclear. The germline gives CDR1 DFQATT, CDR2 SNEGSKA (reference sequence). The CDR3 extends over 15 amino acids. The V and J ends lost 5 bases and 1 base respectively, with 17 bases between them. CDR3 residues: CSAHYLGRGNTEAFF. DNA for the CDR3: TGCAGTGCTCATTACCTCGGACGAGGGAACACTGAAGCTTTCTTT.

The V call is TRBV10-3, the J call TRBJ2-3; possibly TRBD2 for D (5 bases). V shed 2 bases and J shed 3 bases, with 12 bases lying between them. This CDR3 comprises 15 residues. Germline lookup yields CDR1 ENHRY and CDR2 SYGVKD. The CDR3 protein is CAISEVYRDTDTQYF. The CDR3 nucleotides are TGTGCCATCAGTGAGGTCTACCGGGATACAGATACGCAGTATTTT.

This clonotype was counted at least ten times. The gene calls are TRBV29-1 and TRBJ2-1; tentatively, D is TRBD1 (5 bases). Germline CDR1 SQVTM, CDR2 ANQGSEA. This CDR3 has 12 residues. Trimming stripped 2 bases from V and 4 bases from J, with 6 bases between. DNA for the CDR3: TGCAGCGTTGAAAGGGGATACAATGAGCAGTTCTTC. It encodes CSVERGYNEQFF.

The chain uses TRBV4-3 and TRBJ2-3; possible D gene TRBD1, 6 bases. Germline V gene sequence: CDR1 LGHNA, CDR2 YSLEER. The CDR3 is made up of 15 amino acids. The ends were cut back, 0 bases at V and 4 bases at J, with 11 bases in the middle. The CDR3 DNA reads TGCGCCAGCAGCCAAGAGGGGGCGGTACCAGATACGCAGTATTTT. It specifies CASSQEGAVPDTQYF.

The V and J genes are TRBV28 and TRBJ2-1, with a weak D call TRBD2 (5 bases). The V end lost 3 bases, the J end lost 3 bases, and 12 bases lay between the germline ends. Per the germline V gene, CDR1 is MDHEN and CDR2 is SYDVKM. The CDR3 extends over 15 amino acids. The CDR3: CASSLLEDYYNEQFF. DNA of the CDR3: TGTGCCAGCAGTTTGTTGGAGGATTACTACAATGAGCAGTTCTTC.

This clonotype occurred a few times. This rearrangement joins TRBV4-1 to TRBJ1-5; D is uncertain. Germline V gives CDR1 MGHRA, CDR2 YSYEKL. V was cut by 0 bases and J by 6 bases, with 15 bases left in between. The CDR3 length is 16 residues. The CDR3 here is CASSQDGRNAGQPQHF. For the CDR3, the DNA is TGCGCCAGCAGCCAAGATGGGAGGAACGCGGGTCAGCCCCAGCATTTT.

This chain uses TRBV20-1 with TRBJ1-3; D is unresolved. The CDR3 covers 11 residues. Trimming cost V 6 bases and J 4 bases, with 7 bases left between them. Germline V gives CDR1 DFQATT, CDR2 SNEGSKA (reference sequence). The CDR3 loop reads CSAPRGNTIYF. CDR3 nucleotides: TGCAGTGCCCCGCGAGGAAACACCATATATTTT.

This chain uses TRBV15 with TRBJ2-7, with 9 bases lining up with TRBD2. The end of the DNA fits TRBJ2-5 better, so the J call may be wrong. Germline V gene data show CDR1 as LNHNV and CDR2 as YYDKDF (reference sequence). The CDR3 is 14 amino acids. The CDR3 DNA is TGTGCCACCAGCAGAGGGGGGACTAGCGAGACCCAGTACTTC. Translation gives CATSRGGTSETQYF.

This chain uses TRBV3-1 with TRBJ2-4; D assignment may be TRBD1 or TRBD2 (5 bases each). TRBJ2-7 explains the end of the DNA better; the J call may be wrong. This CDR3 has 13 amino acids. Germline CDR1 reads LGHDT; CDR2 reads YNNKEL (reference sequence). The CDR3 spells CASSRPGTDEQYF. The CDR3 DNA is TGTGCCAGCAGCCGTCCAGGGACCGACGAGCAGTACTTC.

CDR3 sequence (DNA): TGTGCCAGCAGTTACCGGACTAGCGGGGGACCCTACGAGCAGTACTTC. This encodes CASSYRTSGGPYEQYF. V gene TRBV7-2 combines with J gene TRBJ2-7; 13 bases agree with TRBD2. J gave up 2 bases and V 6 bases, and 7 bases lay outside the gene matches. The CDR3 runs to 16 residues. Germline CDR1 reads SGHTA; CDR2 reads FQGNSA.

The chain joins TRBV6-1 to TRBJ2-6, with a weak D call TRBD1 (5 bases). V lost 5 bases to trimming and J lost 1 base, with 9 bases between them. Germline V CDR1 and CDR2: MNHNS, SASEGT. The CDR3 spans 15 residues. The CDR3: CASSTDRSGANVLTF. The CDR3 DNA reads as TGTGCCAGCAGTACAGACAGATCTGGGGCCAACGTCCTGACTTTC.

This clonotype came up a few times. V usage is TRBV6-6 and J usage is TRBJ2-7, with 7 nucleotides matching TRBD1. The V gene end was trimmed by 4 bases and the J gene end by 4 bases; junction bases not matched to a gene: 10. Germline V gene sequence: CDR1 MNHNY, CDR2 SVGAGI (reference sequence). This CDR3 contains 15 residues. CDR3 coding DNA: TGTGCCAGCAGTTCCGGGGACAGCTCACGGTACGAGCAGTACTTC. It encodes CASSSGDSSRYEQYF.